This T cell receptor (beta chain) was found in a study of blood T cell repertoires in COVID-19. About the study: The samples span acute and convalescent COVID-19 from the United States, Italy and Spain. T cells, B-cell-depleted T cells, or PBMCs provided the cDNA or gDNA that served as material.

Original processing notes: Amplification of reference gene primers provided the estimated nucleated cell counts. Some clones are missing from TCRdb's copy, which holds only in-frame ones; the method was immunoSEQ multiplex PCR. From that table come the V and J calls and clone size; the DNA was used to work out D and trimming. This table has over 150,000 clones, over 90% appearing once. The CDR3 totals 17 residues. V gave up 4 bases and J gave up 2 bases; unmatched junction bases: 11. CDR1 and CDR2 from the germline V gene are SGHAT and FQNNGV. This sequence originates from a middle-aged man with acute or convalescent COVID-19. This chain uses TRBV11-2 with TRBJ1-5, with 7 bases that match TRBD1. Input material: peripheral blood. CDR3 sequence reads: CASSSAGDREGNQPQHF. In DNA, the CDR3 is TGTGCCAGCAGCTCGGCTGGAGACAGGGAGGGCAATCAGCCCCAGCATTTT.